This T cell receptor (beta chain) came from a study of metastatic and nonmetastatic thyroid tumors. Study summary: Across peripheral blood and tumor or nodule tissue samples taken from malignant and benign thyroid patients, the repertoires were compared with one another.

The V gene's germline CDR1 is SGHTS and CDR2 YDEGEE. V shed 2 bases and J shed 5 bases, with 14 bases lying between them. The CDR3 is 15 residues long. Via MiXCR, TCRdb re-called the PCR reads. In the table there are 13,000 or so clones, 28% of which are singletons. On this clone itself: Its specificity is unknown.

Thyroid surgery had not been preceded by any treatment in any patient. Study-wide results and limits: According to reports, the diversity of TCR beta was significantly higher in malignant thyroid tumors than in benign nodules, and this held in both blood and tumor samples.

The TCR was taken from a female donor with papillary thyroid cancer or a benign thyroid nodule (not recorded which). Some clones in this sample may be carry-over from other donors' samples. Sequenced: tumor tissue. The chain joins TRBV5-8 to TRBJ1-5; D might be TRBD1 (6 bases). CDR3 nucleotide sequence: TGTGCCAGCAGCTTCCCGGGACACTTATATCAGCCCCAGCATTTT. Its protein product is CASSFPGHLYQPQHF. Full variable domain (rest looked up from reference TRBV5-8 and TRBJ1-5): EAGVTQSPTHLIKTRGQQATLRCSPISGHTSVYWYQQALGLGLQFLLWYDEGEERNRGNFPPRFSGRQFPNYSSELNVNALELEDSALYLCASSFPGHLYQPQHFGDGTRLSIL.